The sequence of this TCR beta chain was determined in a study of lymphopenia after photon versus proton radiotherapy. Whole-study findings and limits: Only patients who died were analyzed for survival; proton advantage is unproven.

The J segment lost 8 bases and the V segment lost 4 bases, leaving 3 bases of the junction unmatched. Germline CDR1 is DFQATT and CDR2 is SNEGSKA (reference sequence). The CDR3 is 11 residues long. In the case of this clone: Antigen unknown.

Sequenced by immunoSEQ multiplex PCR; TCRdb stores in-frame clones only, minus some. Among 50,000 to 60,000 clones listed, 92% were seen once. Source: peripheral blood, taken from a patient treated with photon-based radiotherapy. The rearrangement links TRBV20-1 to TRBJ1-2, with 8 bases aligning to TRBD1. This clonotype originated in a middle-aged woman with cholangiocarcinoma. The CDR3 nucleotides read TGCAGTGCTAAACAGGGGGACGGCTACACCTTC. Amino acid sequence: CSAKQGDGYTF.